The T cell receptor beta chain described here comes from a study of shared clonotypes between healthy human individuals. Study overall: CD4 naive cells filled three plates per donor, CD4 memory three, CD8 naive two and CD8 memory one.

V lost 3 bases and J lost 0, with 9 bases in between. CDR3 length equals 14 residues. Germline V gene data show CDR1 as MDHEN and CDR2 as SYDVKM. For each subset, genomic DNA was distributed in equal portions over several immunoSEQ plates. Clones were read by immunoSEQ multiplex PCR, and TCRdb kept only the in-frame ones, dropping some. The data hold about 2.4 million clones, with 80% to 95% observed a single time. Findings and caveats of the study: Generation probabilities were higher for clonotypes shared across all four sorted-subset donors than for unshared ones. Sorted-subset samples were not fully sequenced, rarefaction indicated.

As regards this clone: Its antigen is still unknown.

This sequence originates from a man younger than 35 in good health. Some clones in this sample may be carry-over from other donors' samples. V and J are TRBV28 and TRBJ2-7; no definite D call. The specimen sequenced was naive CD4+ T cells from PBMCs. Described subset: CD45RA+ positively selected. As DNA, the CDR3 is TGTGCCAGCAGTTTTTGGGTCAGCTCCTACGAGCAGTACTTC. The encoded protein is CASSFWVSSYEQYF. Looking up the rest from reference TRBV28 and TRBJ2-7 gives the full variable domain: DVKVTQSSRYLVKRTGEKVFLECVQDMDHENMFWYRQDPGLGLRLIYFSYDVKMKEKGDIPEGYSVSREKKERFSLILESASTNQTSMYLCASSFWVSSYEQYFGPGTRLTVT.